This section outlines one T cell receptor (beta chain) sequence together with its context. Other DNA sequences in this specimen translate into the identical CDR3. This sample is drawn from a study of blood T cell repertoires in COVID-19. This table comes from immunoSEQ multiplex PCR, and its TCRdb copy is limited to in-frame clones, with some not included. The sample contains fewer than 120,000 clones, 70% to 80% of which appear only once. This clonotype originated in a woman aged 55-69 years with acute or convalescent COVID-19. What was sequenced was peripheral blood.

In nucleotides, the CDR3 is TGTGCCAGCAGCGTGGACAGGAACTATGGCTACACCTTC. Translated, it gives CASSVDRNYGYTF. V is TRBV9 and J is TRBJ1-2; 7 nucleotides line up with TRBD1. Trimming removed 2 bases from V and 2 bases from J; junction bases left unmatched: 0. This CDR3 contains 13 residues. The germline V gene encodes CDR1 SGDLS and CDR2 YYNGEE.